This T cell receptor beta chain was observed in a study of blood T cells in healthy people across ages (dated by TCRdb to between 2015 and 2017). Describing the broader study: Template switching captured roughly one uniquely barcoded TCR beta cDNA molecule per two T cells in model experiments. The donors were split into four age groups: young (average about 15 years), middle-aged (around 40), aged (more than 60) and long-lived (roughly 80). Age-related changes in TCR beta repertoire diversity were measured in the study by deep sequencing normalized with unique cDNA molecular identifiers. To avoid experimental bias, donors of different ages were spread randomly across the sequencing lanes. For two donors (one aged 18 to 29 and one aged 80 or older), the study analyzed two additional independent replicas of 1 million unique cDNA reads from the same blood draw.

The paper as a whole reports these results and caveats: Because the CMV infection status of the donors was unknown, age-related changes in expanded clonotypes may potentially have been confounded. Estimates of total diversity based on one million sequenced T cells were regarded as lower bounds and as underestimates. Since profiling was done on bulk unsorted PBMCs, naive and antigen-experienced compartments could not be conclusively compared. Observed TCR beta diversity per million T cells fell roughly linearly with age, and a significant reduction was already apparent by age around 36. There was a strong correlation between observed TCR beta diversity and the percentage of naive T cells measured by flow cytometry. Compared with the aged group, more naive CD4+ T cells, fewer expanded clones and increased TCR diversity were shown by the long-lived group, suggesting age selection.

Library prep was done by 5' RACE. Sequencer: Illumina HiSeq 2500. A second PCR of about 6 to 12 cycles was performed with a sample-barcoded 5' primer and a J-beta primer mix. Each TCR beta cDNA molecule received a unique molecular identifier from a template-switch 5' adaptor carrying 12 random nucleotides. Each sample yielded at least 3 million CDR3-containing paired-end reads. First-strand cDNA was synthesized from all RNA with the Mint cDNA synthesis kit, primed by a TRBC-specific oligonucleotide. All cDNA was treated with uracil-DNA glycosylase and then went through a first 18-cycle PCR with the universal primers M1SS and BC2_uni_R. In the original analysis: Each sample was normalized by randomly selecting 1 million high-quality reads, each carrying a distinct molecular identifier. Reads sharing molecular identifiers were discarded rather than binned into consensus sequences. MiTCR, run with a Q25 quality threshold and the strictest error-elimination algorithm, handled CDR3 identification, clonotype clustering and error correction. A nonparametric unseen species model with Euler transformation was used to estimate a lower bound on total TCR beta diversity. TCRdb reanalyzed the raw reads on its own, using fastp at Q25 for trimming and MiXCR for clone calling, and kept in-frame beta chains. For every CDR3 protein sequence, its rows merge into one entry that carries the most common genes and DNA. The V and J calls reflect TCRdb's pipeline rather than the authors' work. In all, the sample holds over 550,000 distinct CDR3 sequences, and about 30% of those were seen once. Less than 20% of the sample lies in the top ten.

Systemically healthy Caucasian individuals from Russia, approximately 39 in total and aged about 6 to 95 years, were included as donors. About 10 milliliters of peripheral blood were collected from each donor into EDTA-treated Vacutainer tubes. Ficoll-Paque density-gradient centrifugation was used to isolate PBMCs, with at least 6 million obtained per sample. Total RNA was extracted from PBMCs with Trizol reagent, with at least 6 micrograms obtained per sample. The percentages of naive CD45RAhigh/CD27high T cells were determined by flow cytometry on a PBMC aliquot from every donor. The germline V gene supplies CDR1 SGHTA and CDR2 FQGNSA. The CDR3 spans 13 residues, from the cysteine through the phenylalanine. The entry retains the CDR3 DNA only, 39 bases that are in frame from base 1. About this clonotype itself: Its antigen is not yet known. Germline and junction disagree at one end, which may indicate a read error.

This receptor was obtained from a woman of 80 years or more in good health. The chain is made from TRBV7-2 and TRBJ2-1, with TRBD2 as a weak D call on 5 bases. The source material was blood. This receptor has the CDR3 CVSSFGGEETQFF. The nucleotide sequence is TGTGTCAGCAGCTTTGGAGGCGAGGAGACCCAGTTCTTC. The full variable domain, completed from the reference TRBV7-2 and TRBJ2-1 proteins outside the CDR3, reads GAGVSQSPSNKVTEKGKDVELRCDPISGHTALYWYRQSLGQGLEFLIYFQGNSAPDKSGLPSDRFSAERTGGSVSTLTIQRTQQEDSAVYLCVSSFGGEETQFFGPGTRLTVL.